The 12 T cell receptor beta chains in this list originate from one sample, sequenced in a study of PD-1 blockade in classical Hodgkin lymphoma. Generated by immunoSEQ multiplex PCR, the TCRdb table keeps only in-frame clones and is missing some. Found here are nearly 55,000 clones, roughly 80% of them singletons; the top ten hold 16%. Each patient's relapse followed autologous stem cell transplantation, and brentuximab vedotin exposure varied. This specimen consisted of peripheral blood mononuclear cells (PBMCs), obtained at baseline. The receptors stem from a human donor with classical Hodgkin lymphoma.

The chain recombines TRBV13 with TRBJ1-1; 7 nucleotides align to TRBD1. Per the germline V gene, CDR1 is PRHDT and CDR2 is FYEKMQ (reference sequence). The CDR3 is 15 amino acids. V shed 5 bases, J shed 7 bases, and the junction held 13 bases outside the gene matches. This CDR3 reads CASSRPLGQQNEAFF. The CDR3 DNA is TGTGCCAGCAGCCGGCCGCTGGGACAGCAGAATGAAGCTTTCTTT.

V and J are TRBV7-3 and TRBJ2-2; 8 bases are shared with TRBD2. The J segment lost 6 bases and the V segment lost 6 bases, leaving 9 bases of the junction unmatched. The CDR3 totals 15 residues. The germline V gene has CDR1 SGHTA and CDR2 FQGTGA. In DNA, the CDR3 is TGTGCCAGCAGTCAAGTCGGGAGGGCCTCCGGGGAGCTGTTTTTT. It specifies CASSQVGRASGELFF. The full variable domain, its missing parts supplied by reference TRBV7-3 and TRBJ2-2, is GAGVSQTPSNKVTEKGKYVELRCDPISGHTALYWYRQSLGQGPEFLIYFQGTGAADDSGLPNDRFFAVRPEGSVSTLKIQRTERGDSAVYLCASSQVGRASGELFFGEGSRLTVL.

Here the CDR3 reads CSACAGALNTEAFF. CDR3 DNA sequence: TGCAGCGCCTGCGCAGGGGCCCTGAACACTGAAGCTTTCTTT. The rearrangement joins TRBV29-1 to TRBJ1-1; D may be TRBD1 (6 bases). V was cut by 7 bases and J by 0 bases, with 15 bases left in between. Germline CDR1 is SQVTM and CDR2 is ANQGSEA. This CDR3 region has 14 residues.

V gene TRBV7-8 combines with J gene TRBJ2-5; D remains ambiguous. CDR1 is SGHVS and CDR2 is FQNEAQ in the germline V gene. V was shortened by 2 bases and J by 3 bases, with 16 bases between the two germline ends. The CDR3 spans 16 residues. In nucleotides, the CDR3 is TGTGCCAGCAGCTTACCAAGAGTACGACCTGAAGAGACCCAGTACTTC. Residues: CASSLPRVRPEETQYF.

This clone was counted once. This sequence joins TRBV10-3 and TRBJ2-6, with 8 bases fitting TRBD1. The junction had 4 bases not matched to a gene; V was cut back by 6 bases and J by 0 bases. CDR3 size: 16 residues. CDR1 and CDR2 (germline): ENHRY, SYGVKD. The DNA of the CDR3 is TGTGCCATCAGGACAGGGGCGATCTCTGGGGCCAACGTCCTGACTTTC. Its translation is CAIRTGAISGANVLTF.

As concerns this clone: Sequence at one end of the junction differs from germline and may be a read error. V usage is TRBV18 and J usage is TRBJ2-1; D not resolved. CDR1 and CDR2 from the germline V gene are KGHSH and LQKENI. The CDR3 is 16 amino acids. The DNA of the CDR3 is TGTGCCGGCTCACCACCGTCCTGGGAAGGTTACAATGAGCAGTTCTTC. Its translation: CAGSPPSWEGYNEQFF. Supplemented by reference TRBV18 and TRBJ2-1, the full variable domain reads NAGVMQNPRHLVRRRGQEARLRCSPMKGHSHVYWYRQLPEEGLKFMVYLQKENIIDESGMPKERFSAEFPKEGPSILRIQQVVRGDSAAYFCAGSPPSWEGYNEQFFGPGTRLTVL.

The gene calls are TRBV7-2 and TRBJ2-3; 7 nucleotides align to TRBD1. With 2 bases clipped from V and 2 bases from J, the junction kept 4 bases outside the gene matches. The CDR3 extends over 15 amino acids. CDR1 and CDR2 (germline): SGHTA, FQGNSA. The CDR3 sequence: CASSLWGQFTDTQYF. The CDR3 DNA sequence: TGTGCCAGCAGCTTATGGGGACAGTTCACAGATACGCAGTATTTT.

The CDR3 spells CASSPGQVFSGNTIYF. The CDR3 nucleotides read TGTGCCAGCTCTCCGGGACAGGTTTTCTCTGGAAACACCATATATTTT. The V gene is TRBV18, the J gene TRBJ1-3; 8 nucleotides match TRBD1. This CDR3 has 16 amino acids. Germline V lookup: CDR1 KGHSH, CDR2 LQKENI. Trimming removed 6 bases from V and 0 bases from J; junction bases left unmatched: 7.

The chain employs TRBV30 and TRBJ2-5; D may be TRBD2 (6 bases). Trimming took off 8 bases at V and 1 base at J, with 11 bases between the two ends. From germline, CDR1 is GTSNPN and CDR2 SVGIG (reference sequence). CDR3 length: 12 amino acids. The DNA for the CDR3 is TGTGCCCTGGGACTCCTCCAAGAGACCCAGTACTTC. It encodes CALGLLQETQYF. Full variable domain (rest looked up from reference TRBV30 and TRBJ2-5): SQTIHQWPATLVQPVGSPLSLECTVEGTSNPNLYWYRQAAGRGLQLLFYSVGIGQISSEVPQNLSASRPQDRQFILSSKKLLLSDSGFYLCALGLLQETQYFGPGTRLLVL.

This chain joins TRBV6-5 and TRBJ2-2; tentative D call: TRBD1 (6 bases). The germline gives CDR1 MNHEY, CDR2 SVGAGI. V was clipped by 1 base and J by 10 bases, with 13 bases between them. The CDR3 loop spans 14 amino acids. The CDR3 DNA sequence: TGTGCCAGCAGTTACTACCTGGGGGCCGCGGAGCTGTTTTTT. Translating gives CASSYYLGAAELFF.

The chain has TRBV19 and TRBJ1-3; no definite D call. This CDR3 comprises 14 residues. The V gene's germline CDR1 is LNHDA and CDR2 SQIVND (reference sequence). The V gene lost 5 bases and the J gene lost 0 bases, with 8 bases spanning the gap. This CDR3 is CASSLEGSGNTIYF. DNA of the CDR3: TGTGCCAGTAGTCTCGAGGGCTCTGGAAACACCATATATTTT.

This chain uses TRBV27 with TRBJ1-2; D is undetermined. The CDR3 has 13 residues. V gave up 3 bases and J gave up 8 bases, with 13 bases separating them. Germline V gene data show CDR1 as MNHEY and CDR2 as SMNVEV (reference sequence). CDR3 sequence: CASSFVAFRGYTF. The CDR3 DNA sequence: TGTGCCAGCAGTTTTGTAGCGTTTCGGGGCTACACCTTC.